The T cell receptor (beta chain) described here comes from a study of T and B cells in COVID-19 patients. Study summary: Of around 21 active-infection patients, 12 were critically ill with mechanical ventilation or extracorporeal membrane oxygenation. Study observations and caveats: Highly clonal in active COVID-19, TRB repertoires exceeded healthy-donor diversity and richness at recovery. No sequencing was yet done of CD4+, regulatory or CD8+ subsets, or of SARS-CoV-2-responsive or tetramer+ sorted cells.

This CDR3 comprises 10 residues. Germline CDR1 is SQVTM and CDR2 is ANQGSEA. V was cut by 7 bases and J by 7 bases, with 11 bases left in between. This clonotype is judged large. Its specificity is unknown. Each TRB amplification used roughly 230-550 ng of genomic DNA from blood. BIOMED2 TRB-A/B primer pools were used in multiplex TRB PCR. MiXCR, run by TCRdb on the multiplex PCR reads, gives a single entry per CDR3 protein. This sample has under 4,500 distinct CDR3 sequences; around 20% occur once, and the top ten carry under 25%. The clonotype originates from a human donor with active COVID-19. The chain uses TRBV29-1 and TRBJ2-7; weak D call: TRBD2 (5 bases). The sequenced sample was blood. The CDR3 region is CSAGGYEQYF. The CDR3 nucleotides are TGCAGCGCCGGAGGCTATGAGCAGTACTTC.